The clone carrying this T cell receptor (beta chain) was seen a few times. Its antigen remains unidentified. This sample was included in a study of blood T cells in healthy people across ages. Notes on the study in general: No one knew whether donors had CMV, which possibly confounded expanded clonotype changes.

The authors ran a second PCR of about 7 to 11 cycles using a sample-barcoded 5' primer and a J-beta primer mix. TCRdb called the 5' RACE reads again in MiXCR, with one record for every CDR3 protein. Counted here are about 1.4 million distinct CDR3 sequences, roughly 64% occurring once; the ten biggest clones make up 5% to 7%. CDR1 and CDR2 (germline): SGHVS, FNYEAQ. V was clipped by 5 bases and J by 0 bases, with 14 bases between them. This CDR3 is 15 amino acids long. This chain links TRBV7-6 with TRBJ2-7, with D perhaps being TRBD1 or TRBD2 (5 bases each). The sample consisted of blood. The source is a man between 18 and 35 years old in good health. The CDR3 is CASSMETGPSYEQYF. As DNA, the CDR3 is TGTGCCAGCAGCATGGAGACGGGACCCTCCTACGAGCAGTACTTC.